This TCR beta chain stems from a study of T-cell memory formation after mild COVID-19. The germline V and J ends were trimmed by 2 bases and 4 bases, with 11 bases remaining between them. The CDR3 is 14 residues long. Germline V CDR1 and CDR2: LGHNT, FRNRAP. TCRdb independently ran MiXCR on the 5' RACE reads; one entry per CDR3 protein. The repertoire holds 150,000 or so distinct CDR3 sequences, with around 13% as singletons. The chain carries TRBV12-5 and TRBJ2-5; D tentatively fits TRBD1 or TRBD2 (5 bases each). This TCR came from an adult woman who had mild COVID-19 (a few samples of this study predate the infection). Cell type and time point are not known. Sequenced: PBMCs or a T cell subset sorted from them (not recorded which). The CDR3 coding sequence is TGTGCTAGTGGTTTGAGCAGGGCGGGAGAGACCCAGTACTTC. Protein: CASGLSRAGETQYF.